This TCR beta chain was sequenced in a study of shared clonotypes between healthy human individuals. Study outcomes and limitations: Non-shared clonotypes showed lower generation probabilities than clonotypes common to all four donors. Only blood samples were collected, and tissue repertoires likely differ.

The CDR3 has 16 residues. The V and J ends lost 5 bases and 4 bases, in that order; junction bases with no gene match: 11. Germline CDR1 reads LNHDA; CDR2 reads SQIVND (reference sequence). Worth noting for this clone: What it binds is not known.

Repertoires were generated with immunoSEQ multiplex PCR, while TCRdb's copy carries only in-frame clones and drops some. This sample has millions of clones, with about 92% found just once. Material for sequencing was naive CD4+ T cells from PBMCs. The sample's subset: CD45RA+ positively selected. The chain is built from TRBV19 and TRBJ1-5, with 7 bases lining up with TRBD1. This receptor was taken from a man aged 18 to 30 in good health. Some clones in this sample may be carry-over from other donors' samples. CDR3 region: CASSPTGFVRNQPQHF. CDR3 DNA sequence: TGTGCCAGTAGTCCGACAGGGTTTGTGAGGAATCAGCCCCAGCATTTT.